Below, 30 T cell receptor beta chains from the same sample are listed, as sequenced in a study of tumor and adjacent non-tumor tissue in lung cancer. Three rounds of nested PCR, following a modified ARM-PCR protocol, produced the TCRbeta library. TCRdb re-derived calls from the multiplex PCR reads in MiXCR, one entry per CDR3 protein. This sample has about 90,000 distinct CDR3 sequences, with around three quarters found just once. No cell sorting was done before RNA was extracted from the tissue. More than 3 cm separated this lung sample from the edge of the tumor. The specimen sequenced was distant non-tumor lung tissue. These receptors were collected from a woman aged 45-65 years with non-small cell lung cancer.

This clonotype was recorded a few times. One junction end does not reproduce the germline sequence, and a read error may be involved. The J gene is TRBJ1-2, the V gene TRBV29-1; D is uncertain. In germline, CDR1 is SQVTM, CDR2 ANQGSEA. The CDR3 runs to 13 residues. Here the CDR3 reads CSVKEHGSYGYIF. CDR3 sequence (DNA): TGCAGCGTGAAGGAACATGGGAGCTATGGCTACATCTTC. Full variable domain (rest looked up from reference TRBV29-1 and TRBJ1-2): SAVISQKPSRDICQRGTSLTIQCQVDSQVTMMFWYRQQPGQSLTLIATANQGSEATYESGFVIDKFPISRPNLTFSTLTVSNMSPEDSSIYLCSVKEHGSYGYIFGSGTRLTVV.

Worth noting for this clonotype: Mismatch with germline at one junction end may stem from a read error. V is TRBV7-9 and J is TRBJ2-7; D remains ambiguous. The germline V gene has CDR1 SEHNR and CDR2 FQNEAQ (reference sequence). The CDR3 runs 14 residues. CDR3: CASSPPGGSYERYF. In DNA form, the CDR3 reads TGTGCCAGTAGCCCGCCCGGCGGATCCTACGAGCGGTACTTC.

In this sample, this clonotype turned up once. One end of the junction does not line up with germline, which may come from a read error. V is TRBV10-3 and J is TRBJ1-1; D is perhaps TRBD1 (5 bases). Germline V CDR1 and CDR2: ENHRY, SYGVKD. The CDR3 runs 15 residues. The CDR3 here is CTISGGGDGDTEAFF. CDR3 in DNA: TGTACCATCAGTGGGGGAGGGGATGGGGACACTGAAGCTTTCTTT.

The chain has TRBV20-1 and TRBJ1-5, with D possibly being TRBD1 (5 bases). V was trimmed by 4 bases and J by 5 bases, leaving 18 bases between them. The germline V gene has CDR1 DFQATT and CDR2 SNEGSKA (reference sequence). This CDR3 region has 15 residues. In nucleotides, the CDR3 is TGCAGTGCTAAAACTCTGTGGGACCCTTATCAGCCCCAGCATTTT. Its translation is CSAKTLWDPYQPQHF.

The CDR3 loop reads CIIDADRGAEAFF. The CDR3 DNA reads as TGCATCATTGACGCCGACAGGGGCGCTGAAGCTTTCTTT. V gene TRBV29-1 combines with J gene TRBJ1-1; 8 bases agree with TRBD1. The CDR3 spans 13 residues. Germline loops: CDR1 SQVTM, CDR2 ANQGSEA.

This clonotype was detected only once. This chain uses TRBV5-1 with TRBJ1-2; 7 bases align to TRBD1. Per germline, CDR1 SGHRS and CDR2 YFSETQ. With V trimmed by 7 bases and J by 7 bases, 10 bases remained unmatched. This CDR3 has 13 residues. In nucleotides, the CDR3 is TGCGCCAGCGACTCTGGACAGGAGGTTGGCTACACCTTC. This encodes CASDSGQEVGYTF.

Regarding this clonotype: A read error may produce the germline difference seen at one junction end. V is TRBV11-2 and J is TRBJ2-7, with 9 nucleotides matching TRBD1. Germline CDR1 reads SGHAT; CDR2 reads FQNNGV. This CDR3 contains 15 residues. CDR3 sequence: CANSTGTGQTYEQYF. In DNA form, the CDR3 reads TGTGCCAACAGCACCGGGACAGGGCAGACCTATGAGCAGTACTTC. The whole variable domain, remainder taken from reference TRBV11-2 and TRBJ2-7, is EAGVAQSPRYKIIEKRQSVAFWCNPISGHATLYWYQQILGQGPKLLIQFQNNGVVDDSQLPKDRFSAERLKGVDSTLKIQPAKLEDSAVYLCANSTGTGQTYEQYFGPGTRLTVT.

CDR3 residues: CASGHGQGGTGGGDTQYF. CDR3 nucleotide sequence: TGTGCCAGCGGCCATGGACAGGGTGGGACTGGCGGGGGAGATACGCAGTATTTT. The genes are TRBV7-8 and TRBJ2-3; D is perhaps TRBD1 (8 bases). This CDR3 spans 18 amino acids. The germline gives CDR1 SGHVS, CDR2 FQNEAQ. The V and J ends lost 8 bases and 5 bases respectively, with 29 bases between them.

As to this clonotype: A single base separates this from a much larger clone, so it may be a read error. J is TRBJ2-7 and V is TRBV10-2; the D is unclear. Germline V CDR1 and CDR2: WSHSY, SAAADI. The CDR3 covers 14 residues. CDR3 nucleotides: TGCGCCAGAAGTGTGAGCGTCCTCTCCTACGAGCAGTACTTC. This codes for CARSVSVLSYEQYF.

This clonotype was counted ten times or more. The rearrangement uses TRBV4-1 and TRBJ2-7; 8 bases fit TRBD2. Germline lookup yields CDR1 MGHRA and CDR2 YSYEKL. The CDR3 runs to 14 residues. V trimming: 3 bases; J trimming: 2 bases; junction bases outside the gene matches: 3. The CDR3 region is CASSHRRGAYEQYF. In nucleotides, the CDR3 is TGCGCCAGCAGCCACAGGCGGGGGGCCTACGAGCAGTACTTC.

For this clonotype: Given a much more abundant clone one base away, this may be a read error. The rearrangement uses TRBV24-1 and TRBJ2-5; D gene unclear. This CDR3 has 13 residues. Germline loops: CDR1 KGHDR, CDR2 SFDVKD. V was trimmed by 9 bases and J by 2 bases, leaving 12 bases between them. CDR3 DNA sequence: TGTGCCACCGGTGGGGTACCTCAAGAGACCCAGTACTTC. Protein product: CATGGVPQETQYF.

CDR3 bases: TGTGCCAGCAGCCTCCCCGTTTACACGTCCAGGAGCAATCAGCCCCAGCATTTT. It yields the protein CASSLPVYTSRSNQPQHF. The gene calls are TRBV6-2 or TRBV6-3 and TRBJ1-5; no reliable D call. This CDR3 is built from 18 residues. Germline values: CDR1 MNHEY, CDR2 SVGEGT. The ends were cut back, 6 bases at V and 1 base at J, with 22 bases in the middle.

This clonotype has just a few counts. Its ends do not fully match the called genes, so a read error is possible. This chain uses TRBV6-1 with TRBJ2-4; D possibly uses TRBD1 or TRBD2 (5 bases each). Germline loops: CDR1 MNHNS, CDR2 SASEGT. CDR3 size: 13 residues. Here the CDR3 reads CASSGGLENIQYF. CDR3 bases: TGCGCCAGCAGTGGGGGATTGGAGAACATTCAGTACTTC.

A word on this clonotype: As the CDR3 is not closed by the conserved phenylalanine or tryptophan, this likely results from a read error. It is unclear where the CDR3 begins or ends on the DNA, so no DNA is shown, and the CDR3 is as TCRdb lists it. The chain uses TRBV11-2 and TRBJ2-3. Germline V gene data show CDR1 as SGHAT and CDR2 as FQNNGV. Including both end residues, the CDR3 is 13 amino acids long. The CDR3 is CASRLGSEDTLYY.

Concerning this clonotype: At one boundary the junction diverges from the germline segment, which might be a read error. This chain joins TRBV4-2 and TRBJ2-1; D may correspond to TRBD1 or TRBD2 (6 bases each). This CDR3 comprises 16 residues. The germline gives CDR1 LGHNA, CDR2 YNFKEQ. The DNA of the CDR3 is TGTGGCAGCCAAGAGGGGGGTGGCGGGCCCTACAATGAGCAGTTCTTC. This encodes CGSQEGGGGPYNEQFF.

As to this clonotype: This is likely a read error, given that the CDR3 carries no conserved phenylalanine or tryptophan at its end. V usage is TRBV5-5 and J usage is TRBJ2-7; D possibly matches TRBD1 or TRBD2 (5 bases each). The CDR3 consists of 15 residues. Germline V CDR1 and CDR2: SGHKS, YYEKEE (reference sequence). CDR3 in DNA: TGTACCGGCAGCTTGGGACCATGGCCTTCCTACGAGCAGTACTAC. This gives the protein CTGSLGPWPSYEQYY.

About this clonotype: Given a much more abundant clone one base away, this may be a read error. This chain uses TRBV24-1 with TRBJ2-3, with a weak D call TRBD1 (6 bases). CDR1 and CDR2 (germline): KGHDR, SFDVKD. The CDR3 runs 16 residues. CDR3 amino acids: CATSDTGTSETDAQYF. The CDR3 DNA reads as TGTGCCACCAGTGATACCGGGACATCGGAAACAGATGCGCAGTATTTT.

Details on this clonotype: Since no conserved phenylalanine or tryptophan closes the CDR3, a read error is the likely cause. The chain is built from TRBV5-1 and TRBJ2-7; D is unclear. This CDR3 region has 11 residues. V lost 4 bases to trimming and J lost 7 bases, with 9 bases between them. Germline-derived CDR1 and CDR2 are SGHRS and YFSETQ. In DNA, the CDR3 is TGCGCCAGCAGCACCGCACAGGAGCAGTACTAC. This codes for CASSTAQEQYY.

Comments on this clonotype: The missing conserved phenylalanine or tryptophan at the end of this CDR3 makes a read error likely. It is unclear where the CDR3 begins or ends on the DNA, so no DNA is shown, and the CDR3 is as TCRdb lists it. CDR3 region: CASSYPRHRYAVL. The gene calls are TRBV6-5 and TRBJ2-3. In germline, CDR1 is MNHEY, CDR2 SVGAGI. The CDR3 has 13 residues if both end residues are counted.

A note on this clonotype: This sequence may be a read error, since a much larger clone differs from it by one base. The chain has TRBV20-1 and TRBJ2-4; 7 nucleotides align to TRBD1. The CDR3 contains 11 residues. Looked up from germline, CDR1 is DFQATT and CDR2 is SNEGSKA (reference sequence). CDR3 residues: CSTSNRGIQYF. DNA for the CDR3: TGCAGTACTAGTAACAGGGGCATTCAGTACTTC.

J is TRBJ2-7 and V is TRBV6-5, with unresolved D. The V end lost 5 bases, the J end lost 6 bases, and 11 bases lay between the germline ends. Per the germline V gene, CDR1 is MNHEY and CDR2 is SVGAGI. This CDR3 is built from 12 residues. As DNA, the CDR3 is TGTGCCAGCAGTCCTCACAAAGGCGAGCAGTACTTC. Protein: CASSPHKGEQYF.

With regard to this clonotype: The CDR3 carries no conserved terminal phenylalanine or tryptophan, so it likely arises from a read error. The rearrangement uses TRBV2 and TRBJ2-1, with D possibly matching TRBD2 (6 bases). The CDR3 is made up of 15 amino acids. Germline assignment: CDR1 SNHLY and CDR2 FYNNEI. The chain's CDR3 is CTSSADGSSYNEQFL. CDR3 nucleotides: TGTACCAGCAGTGCGGACGGGAGCTCCTACAATGAGCAGTTCCTC.

Regarding this clonotype: The junction and the germline gene differ at one end; a read error may be behind it. The chain uses TRBV11-2 and TRBJ2-1; 9 nucleotides align to TRBD2. The length of the CDR3 is 15 residues. The germline gives CDR1 SGHAT, CDR2 FQNNGV. Here the CDR3 reads CASSLESSGNHERFF. In nucleotides, the CDR3 is TGTGCCAGTAGCTTAGAATCTAGCGGGAATCATGAGCGGTTTTTC. The variable domain in full, with the rest retrieved from reference TRBV11-2 and TRBJ2-1, is EAGVAQSPRYKIIEKRQSVAFWCNPISGHATLYWYQQILGQGPKLLIQFQNNGVVDDSQLPKDRFSAERLKGVDSTLKIQPAKLEDSAVYLCASSLESSGNHERFFGPGTRLTVL.

About this clonotype: A junction end diverges from the germline sequence, so it may reflect a read error. The rearrangement links TRBV6-6 to TRBJ1-3, with unresolved D. CDR1 MNHNY and CDR2 SVGAGI come from the germline V gene (reference sequence). CDR3 length: 14 amino acids. CDR3 bases: TGTGTCAGCAGTTATAGTCCGGCTGGAAACACCATATATTTT. It is translated as CVSSYSPAGNTIYF.

The chain recombines TRBV10-1 with TRBJ2-3, with D possibly TRBD2 on 7 matching bases. The V end was cut by 9 bases, the J end by 7 bases, with 20 bases between. This CDR3 spans 14 amino acids. Germline V CDR1 and CDR2: WNHNN, SYGVQD (reference sequence). The CDR3 coding sequence is TGCGCCAGTTCAGGGGAGCGGGATACAAATACGCAGTATTTT. Translation gives CASSGERDTNTQYF.

Turning to this clonotype: In this CDR3 the conserved last residue, phenylalanine or tryptophan, is missing, so a read error is likely. The rearrangement uses TRBV6-5 and TRBJ1-2; D gene unclear. Germline V gene lookup returns CDR1 MNHEY and CDR2 SVGAGI. V lost 0 bases, J lost 8 bases, and 13 bases lay in between. The CDR3 is made up of 14 amino acids. The CDR3 loop is CASSYSPPMGGYTL. The CDR3, as DNA: TGTGCCAGCAGTTACTCGCCCCCTATGGGAGGCTACACCCTC.

Points on this clonotype: Its ends do not fully match the called genes, so a read error is possible. V and J are TRBV6-5 and TRBJ2-3, with TRBD1 matching over 7 bases. CDR3 length equals 14 residues. Germline CDR1 reads MNHEY; CDR2 reads SVGAGI. This CDR3 reads CGSSYARGKDTQYF. The DNA of the CDR3 is TGTGGCAGCAGTTACGCCAGGGGGAAAGATACGCAGTATTTT.

As to this clonotype: The junction departs from germline at one end; a sequencing error may be responsible. V and J are TRBV6-2 or TRBV6-3 and TRBJ2-1, with D uncertain. The CDR3 has 13 amino acids. Looked up from germline, CDR1 is MNHEY and CDR2 is SVGEGT. The chain's CDR3 is CASSLAPYIEQFF. For the CDR3, the DNA is TGTGCGAGCAGTTTAGCCCCTTACATAGAGCAGTTCTTC.

Regarding this clonotype: Germline is not matched at one junction end, which may reflect a read error. The CDR3 sequence is CATMHGRGETQYF. For the CDR3, the DNA is TGTGCCACCATGCACGGGAGGGGGGAGACCCAATACTTC. The J gene is TRBJ2-5, the V gene TRBV10-3; 8 bases fit TRBD2. Germline V lookup: CDR1 ENHRY, CDR2 SYGVKD. The length of the CDR3 is 13 residues.

On this clonotype: A read error may produce the germline difference seen at one junction end. The gene calls are TRBV6-5 and TRBJ2-3; the D gene is possibly TRBD1 (5 bases). CDR3 length equals 14 residues. The germline CDR1 and CDR2 sequences are MNHEY and SVGAGI. The CDR3 loop reads CVSSYRSGTDTQYF. CDR3 sequence (DNA): TGTGTCAGCAGTTACAGGTCCGGCACAGATACGCAGTATTTT.